What follows are 21 T cell receptor beta chains derived from one specimen sequenced in a study of T cell repertoires in cytomegalovirus infection (dated by TCRdb to the late 2010s). Their recognized antigens are unknown. This specimen's treatment or condition label, interpreted: in vitro stimulation with specific CMV peptide epitopes to enrich CMV-specific T cells. TCRdb shows the sequencer as Illumina HiSeq 1500. TCRdb trimmed public reads at Q25 via fastp, called clones via MiXCR and kept in-frame beta chains. Rows are unified per CDR3 protein, each entry keeping the most common DNA and genes. The sample yields roughly 500,000 distinct CDR3 sequences; about 42% were counted once. The ten largest clones represent about two fifths of the sample. The sequencing here drew on cultured PBMCs, taken from culture after CMV antigen stimulation. The source is a human donor in good health (CMV status not recorded). Some clones in this sample may be carry-over from other donors' samples.

The V call is TRBV29-1, the J call TRBJ1-1; 9 positions agree with TRBD1. Trimming cost V 4 bases and J 7 bases; bases outside gene matches: 4. From germline, CDR1 is SQVTM and CDR2 ANQGSEA. The CDR3 sequence is 12 residues long. CDR3 region: CSVGNRGHEAFF. The CDR3 bases are TGCAGCGTTGGGAACAGGGGGCATGAAGCTTTCTTT.

This clonotype was found many times. The chain recombines TRBV7-2 with TRBJ1-1; D unresolved. Trimming left V 1 base short and J 2 bases short, with 8 bases between. Germline assignment: CDR1 SGHTA and CDR2 FQGNSA. This CDR3 has 14 amino acids. The CDR3 DNA reads as TGTGCCAGCAGCTTAGTTGCGGCTAACACTGAAGCTTTCTTT. It codes for CASSLVAANTEAFF.

The chain uses TRBV7-6 and TRBJ2-3; D unresolved. The CDR3 consists of 14 residues. V shed 4 bases and J shed 5 bases, with 13 bases lying between them. Germline values: CDR1 SGHVS, CDR2 FNYEAQ. The CDR3 DNA follows: TGTGCCAGCAGCTACGACTGGGGTGGAGATACGCAGTATTTT. Amino acids: CASSYDWGGDTQYF.

DNA of the CDR3: TGTGCCAGCGATGGACGGGAGGAGACCCAGTACTTC. Protein sequence: CASDGREETQYF. V gene TRBV2 combines with J gene TRBJ2-5; weak D call: TRBD2 (6 bases). Germline loops: CDR1 SNHLY, CDR2 FYNNEI. This CDR3 is built from 12 residues. V dropped 8 bases and J dropped 5 bases, with 12 bases sitting between them.

The chain links TRBV6-6 to TRBJ1-1, with TRBD1 identical over 9 bases. The junction had 9 bases not matched to a gene; V was cut back by 7 bases and J by 6 bases. This CDR3 comprises 14 residues. The germline CDR1 and CDR2 sequences are MNHNY and SVGAGI (reference sequence). The CDR3 is CASNPPGQGAEAFF. The CDR3 DNA reads TGTGCCAGCAACCCCCCGGGACAGGGTGCTGAAGCTTTCTTT.

This clonotype was counted many times. This chain links TRBV7-2 with TRBJ1-5; D uncertain. Trimming removed 5 bases at V and 2 bases at J, with 7 bases between. This CDR3 region has 13 residues. The germline V gene has CDR1 SGHTA and CDR2 FQGNSA. In DNA form, the CDR3 reads TGTGCCAGCAGCACGTGGGGCAATCAGCCCCAGCATTTT. It is translated as CASSTWGNQPQHF.

CDR3 residues: CASSLGAGLRGEQYF. For the CDR3, the DNA is TGTGCCAGCAGCTTAGGAGCAGGGCTACGAGGGGAGCAGTACTTC. The gene calls are TRBV7-6 and TRBJ2-7; D might be TRBD1 or TRBD2, each matching 5 bases. Trimming stripped 1 base from V and 7 bases from J, with 17 bases between. Germline loops: CDR1 SGHVS, CDR2 FNYEAQ. CDR3 length: 15 residues.

This clonotype has more than one count but fewer than ten. This chain connects TRBV7-8 to TRBJ1-1, with D unclear. Germline CDR1 is SGHVS and CDR2 is FQNEAQ. The CDR3 runs to 13 residues. V lost 3 bases, J lost 6 bases, and 11 bases lay in between. The CDR3 loop is CASSFLDFSEAFF. In DNA form, the CDR3 reads TGTGCCAGCAGCTTTCTGGATTTTTCTGAAGCTTTCTTT.

The sample holds one count of this clonotype. This chain links TRBV10-3 with TRBJ2-2; 13 bases are a match to TRBD2. The CDR3 covers 19 residues. Germline CDR1 ENHRY, CDR2 SYGVKD. V was clipped by 2 bases and J by 7 bases; unmatched bases: 13. CDR3 amino acids: CAISEPWTSGGPTGGELFF. CDR3 DNA sequence: TGTGCCATCAGTGAGCCGTGGACTAGCGGGGGCCCGACGGGCGGGGAGCTGTTTTTT.

This clonotype was counted only a few times. The chain is built from TRBV6-5 and TRBJ2-5; D is undetermined. The ends were cut back, 0 bases at V and 3 bases at J, with 8 bases in the middle. Germline CDR1 is MNHEY and CDR2 is SVGAGI. The CDR3 is 14 residues long. DNA of the CDR3: TGTGCCAGCAGTTACTCGCGTAACGAAGAGACCCAGTACTTC. Encoded protein: CASSYSRNEETQYF.

This clonotype was found a few times. The rearrangement joins TRBV6-6 to TRBJ2-3, with 9 positions matching TRBD2. The CDR3 sequence is 16 residues long. V lost 0 bases and J lost 2; bases outside the gene matches: 3. Germline V gene sequence: CDR1 MNHNY, CDR2 SVGAGI (reference sequence). The DNA for the CDR3 is TGTGCCAGCAGTTACTCAGCGGGGGGTTTCACAGATACGCAGTATTTT. It yields the protein CASSYSAGGFTDTQYF.

The V call is TRBV10-3, the J call TRBJ2-3, with D unresolved. The germline V and J ends were trimmed by 4 bases and 3 bases, with 2 bases remaining between them. Germline V lookup: CDR1 ENHRY, CDR2 SYGVKD. There are 11 residues in the CDR3. As DNA, the CDR3 is TGTGCCATCAGTGGTACAGATACGCAGTATTTT. It codes for CAISGTDTQYF.

This clonotype was detected once. V is TRBV19 and J is TRBJ2-2, with TRBD1 matching over 10 bases. This CDR3 is built from 15 residues. V was pared by 3 bases and J by 7 bases, with 5 bases of the junction left unmatched. CDR1 is LNHDA and CDR2 is SQIVND in the germline V gene (reference sequence). CDR3 bases: TGTGCCAGTAGTATGCGACAGGGGGCGGACGGGGAGCTGTTTTTT. Encoded protein: CASSMRQGADGELFF.

The chain couples TRBV28 to TRBJ1-3, with TRBD1 matching 7 bases. Trimming removed 8 bases from V and 0 bases from J; junction bases left unmatched: 4. CDR3 size: 14 residues. CDR1 is MDHEN, CDR2 SYDVKM, per germline. DNA for the CDR3: TGTGCCAGCTATTGGACAGGCTCTGGAAACACCATATATTTT. This sequence encodes CASYWTGSGNTIYF. Full variable domain (rest looked up from reference TRBV28 and TRBJ1-3): DVKVTQSSRYLVKRTGEKVFLECVQDMDHENMFWYRQDPGLGLRLIYFSYDVKMKEKGDIPEGYSVSREKKERFSLILESASTNQTSMYLCASYWTGSGNTIYFGEGSWLTVV.

This clonotype was detected many times. This sequence joins TRBV7-6 and TRBJ1-6; D is ambiguous. Germline V gives CDR1 SGHVS, CDR2 FNYEAQ. The CDR3 is 12 amino acids. Trimming removed 5 bases at V and 7 bases at J, with 6 bases between. CDR3 coding DNA: TGTGCCAGCAGCCGCTGGAATTCACCCCTCCACTTT. Its translation is CASSRWNSPLHF.

This clonotype has a count of ten or more. This chain uses TRBV7-2 with TRBJ1-3; D remains ambiguous. The V end was cut by 4 bases, the J end by 4 bases, with 11 bases between. The CDR3 totals 14 residues. The germline gives CDR1 SGHTA, CDR2 FQGNSA. CDR3 coding DNA: TGTGCCAGCAGCTCCCGGTGGCCCGGAAACACCATATATTTT. Residues: CASSSRWPGNTIYF.

This clonotype was picked up a small number of times. CDR3 in amino acids: CASRRRGSGETQYF. The DNA for the CDR3 is TGTGCCAGCAGACGGAGAGGATCGGGAGAGACCCAGTACTTC. The rearrangement joins TRBV5-4 to TRBJ2-5; no firm D call. V lost 5 bases and J 4 bases, leaving 15 bases between the germline ends. This CDR3 contains 14 residues. Germline CDR1 reads SGHNT; CDR2 reads YYREEE (reference sequence).

The chain joins TRBV7-8 to TRBJ2-6, with D perhaps matching TRBD2 (5 bases). CDR1 is SGHVS and CDR2 is FQNEAQ in the germline V gene. V lost 5 bases and J 2 bases, leaving 10 bases between the germline ends. The CDR3 totals 15 residues. The CDR3: CASSPQRAGANVLTF. DNA of the CDR3: TGTGCCAGCAGCCCCCAGAGGGCTGGGGCCAACGTCCTGACTTTC.

The chain is built from TRBV7-2 and TRBJ1-5, with unresolved D. Germline V lookup: CDR1 SGHTA, CDR2 FQGNSA. The CDR3 totals 13 residues. V shed 7 bases and J shed 6 bases, with 13 bases lying between them. The CDR3 DNA is TGTGCCAGCACCCAAGGGCCCATTCAGCCCCAGCATTTT. Translated: CASTQGPIQPQHF.

V and J are TRBV5-1 and TRBJ2-5, with a weak D call TRBD2 (5 bases). The V end was cut by 0 bases, the J end by 2 bases, with 14 bases between. Per the germline V gene, CDR1 is SGHRS and CDR2 is YFSETQ. This CDR3 region has 16 residues. CDR3 in amino acids: CASSLEAGGGQETQYF. In DNA, the CDR3 is TGCGCCAGCAGCTTGGAAGCAGGTGGAGGACAAGAGACCCAGTACTTC.

This clonotype was recorded many times. V usage is TRBV7-2 and J usage is TRBJ2-5; a weak D match, TRBD2 (6 bases). Per the germline V gene, CDR1 is SGHTA and CDR2 is FQGNSA. The CDR3 consists of 14 residues. With 3 bases removed from V and 1 base from J, the gap between germline ends came to 9 bases. CDR3 DNA: TGTGCCAGCAGCTTTAACGGGGGCCAAGAGACCCAGTACTTC. Its protein is CASSFNGGQETQYF.